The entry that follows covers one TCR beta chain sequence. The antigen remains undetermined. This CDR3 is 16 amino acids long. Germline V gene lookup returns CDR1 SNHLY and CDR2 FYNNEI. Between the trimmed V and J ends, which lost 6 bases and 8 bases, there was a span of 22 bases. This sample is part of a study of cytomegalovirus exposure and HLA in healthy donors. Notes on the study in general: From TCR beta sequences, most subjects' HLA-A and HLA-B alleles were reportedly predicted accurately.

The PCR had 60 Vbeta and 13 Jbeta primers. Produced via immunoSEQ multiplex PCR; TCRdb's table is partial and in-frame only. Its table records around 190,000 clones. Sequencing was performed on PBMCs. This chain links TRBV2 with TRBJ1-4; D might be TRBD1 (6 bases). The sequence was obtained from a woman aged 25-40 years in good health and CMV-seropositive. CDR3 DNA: TGTGCCAGCAGGGGGGGGACACCAAACGGCGACGAAAAACTGTTTTTT. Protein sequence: CASRGGTPNGDEKLFF.